This TCR beta chain stems from a study of cytomegalovirus exposure and HLA in healthy donors (dated by TCRdb to about 2017). For context, the study as a whole: In an earlier analysis of under 600 of the donors, approximately 260 Gb of sequence data and 90 million to 120 million unique TCR beta sequences from about 179 million T cells were reported. An earlier analysis of several hundred of the donors applied high-throughput TCR beta sequencing to assess whether each TCR beta V gene segment acted as functional or pseudogenic. On average, roughly 200,000 unique TCR beta nucleotide sequences were sequenced per donor among 350 to 400 genotyped donors of the cohort, with roughly 20% of those sequences being non-productive. A later genetic analysis took genome-wide SNP genotypes for about 55% of the roughly 670 donors and used that subset as a discovery cohort. Rather than drawing on any new phenotypic data, the later analysis identified candidate immune exposures from TCR beta sequences and the way those sequences occurred across donors. Roughly 300 gigabases of sequencing data and about 92 million unique TCR sequences made up an early release that covered 640 HLA-typed donors. Typing coverage varied by locus: roughly 620-640 donors for A, B, C, DRB1 and DQB1; about 520 for DQA1; around 570 for DPA1; 450 to 480 for DPB1. All discovery cohort repertoires had been generated on a single sequencing platform. Using immunosequencing, the study profiled T cell repertoires from fewer than 850 subjects and related those repertoires to cytomegalovirus serostatus. Among the roughly 390 genotyped donors, around 79% belonged to the genetic ancestry cluster associated with self-reported Caucasian donors. The study combined high-throughput TCR immunosequencing, statistical association of individual TCRs with disease status, and machine learning to predict cytomegalovirus infection status. Donor age, sex, ethnicity and CMV serostatus were compiled together with the repertoire data. Both class I and class II loci were covered by HLA typing, at four-digit resolution. Because of strong linkage in the cohort, five DR-DQ haplotypes were treated as single units for association and clustering. The study aimed to test whether signatures of past pathogen exposure could be identified by cataloging public T cell receptors. In addition to the first cohort of around 670 subjects, a separate validation cohort of some 120 different subjects was used. To study patterns of TCR occurrence, a later analysis re-analyzed previously published TCR beta repertoires from around 660 donors and added high-resolution HLA genotyping.

Including the terminal cysteine and phenylalanine, the CDR3 comprises 13 residues. CDR3 DNA is the only sequence kept; it has 39 bases, read in frame from the first base. Based on the germline V gene (reference sequence), the CDR1 and CDR2 sequences are SEHNR and FQNEAQ. V and J are truncated by 10 bases and 2 bases respectively, leaving an intervening sequence of 14 bases. To note about this clone: Its antigen is still unknown. Within one base of it there is no much larger clone, and no base qualities were kept.

Library preparation employed the immunoSEQ multiplex PCR assay. A mixture of 60 forward primers for TCR Vbeta segments and 13 reverse primers for TCR Jbeta segments was used in the multiplex PCR. The CDR3 region of rearranged TCR beta genes was amplified from genomic DNA with a multiplex PCR assay. The Illumina HiSeq System was used to sequence the amplified TCR beta libraries as 87-base-pair reads. In the source study's methods: A later analysis tallied tens of millions of unique TCR beta chains across the 666 repertoires, and around 10 million of those chains were shared by two or more donors. To remove PCR and sequencing errors, raw reads were error-corrected and collapsed into unique sequences using a nearest-neighbor algorithm that merged closely related sequences. CDR3 sequences were aligned to IMGT reference sequences to assign V, D and J gene segments. Each retained sequence needed at least a six-nucleotide match to both a V gene segment and a J gene segment. A rearrangement counted as productive if the CDR3 had no stop codons and remained in frame with V and J, and every other rearrangement counted as non-productive. CDR3 was defined by IMGT convention, running from the second conserved V-encoded cysteine to the conserved J-encoded phenylalanine. The earlier analysis of some 540 of the donors excluded any sequence lacking an unambiguous match to a single V gene segment. An earlier analysis of 587 of the donors classified V segments as functional when productive rearrangements were above 56.7% and as segregating when the standard deviation between donors was above 5%. A statistical classification framework was developed to diagnose cytomegalovirus status using the catalog of TCR beta chain sequences. In a later analysis, V and J genes were assigned by comparing TCR nucleotide sequences against IMGT/GENE-DB human TR gene sequences. In a later analysis, CDR3 sequences and most-parsimonious VDJ recombination scenarios were assigned using the TCRdist pipeline. A later analysis defined each TCR beta chain by its CDR3 amino acid sequence plus V-gene family, and excluded reads lacking a unique V-gene family. To address suspected cross-contamination and a sequencing artifact, a later analysis removed a few hundred highly shared, low-generation-probability nucleotide sequences. A later analysis calculated a clonal expansion index for each public chain from normalized within-repertoire ranks of inferred template counts. In a later analysis, generation probabilities were computed using a VDJ recombination model fitted to out-of-frame rearrangements, and the results were checked against IGoR. In a later analysis, TCR-TCR, TCR-HLA and TCR-CMV co-occurrence was scored with hypergeometric tests, and a repertoire-size bias correction was applied to TCR pairs. False discovery rates were estimated in a later analysis by permuting HLA or CMV assignments 20 times. A later analysis grouped co-occurring TCRs with DBSCAN, adding TCRdist sequence similarity when clustering within HLA-allele-positive subsets. Co-occurrence clustering excluded repertoires with fewer than 30,000 or more than 120,000 public chains, plus five with anomalous nucleotide sharing. TCRdb holds this immuneACCESS table with in-frame rearrangements only. Some clones are missing; in checked studies, unresolved V genes explain under half, and the rest has no known cause. V and J calls plus clone size are reproduced from that table; the DNA served to infer D and trimming. The sample records about 110,000 clones, approximately 79% of which are singletons. Jointly, the top ten make up approximately 15% of the sample.

The cohort consisted of hundreds of healthy bone marrow donors. All cohort members were sampled while nominally healthy, although unrecorded immune exposures were likely present. The donor was CMV seropositive and belonged to the group of 250 to 350 seropositive cohort members. Every donor gave a peripheral blood sample, and the peripheral blood mononuclear cells from that sample were used for TCR beta sequencing. Genomic DNA was extracted from the blood cell samples with the Qiagen DNeasy Blood Extraction Kit. What the study reported, not specific to this receptor: Compared with equally common non-associated chains, HLA-associated TCR beta chains in a later analysis were more clonally expanded and had lower generation probabilities. Presence/absence analyses assumed roughly uniform sequencing depth across donors, an assumption that may not hold. Linkage disequilibrium might explain the correlated functional status among segregating V segments, but an unknown experimental factor could not be ruled out. A later analysis found that most CMV-associated TCR beta chains appeared HLA-restricted, with HLA associations seemingly driven largely by CMV exposure. A cluster of highly shared sequence variants was judged likely to represent a technical artifact of the sequencing pipeline. It was suggested by the authors that the approach could potentially be generalized to other disease states and immunological phenotypes. Three of the identified cytomegalovirus-associated TCR beta chains were confirmed in vitro to be specific for cytomegalovirus antigens. Across donors, most TCR sequences were observed very rarely, whereas some public TCRs were present in many individuals. Because counts were too low, some 16 rarely observed V segments, including chromosome 9 orphons, were excluded from the earlier analysis of around 640 of the donors. According to a later analysis, TCR association rates differed among HLA loci, with DRB1 alleles showing the most associated TCRs and HLA-C alleles showing the fewest. In this cohort, only TCR beta chains were sequenced, and detectable features were limited by the absence of alpha or paired-chain data. In an earlier analysis of approximately 590 of the donors, most TCR beta V segments appeared in productive rearrangements about 87% or about 30% of the time, broadly matching IMGT annotations. Cytomegalovirus status was reported to be diagnosed by the classifier with high specificity and sensitivity in both the original and validation cohorts. A further reported finding was that TCR beta sequences accurately predicted the HLA-A and HLA-B alleles for most subjects in the first cohort. The only immune exposure information available for the cohort was CMV serostatus. According to a later analysis, parvovirus B19, influenza, CMV and Epstein-Barr virus appeared linked to several top co-occurrence clusters. When HLA alleles, especially DR and DQ, strongly co-occurred, attributing TCR associations to individual alleles was difficult. An association between a missense DCLRE1C variant and V-gene and J-gene trimming of TCR beta chains was found in a later genetic analysis and replicated in an independent cohort. In a later analysis, 16,951 TCR beta sequences were associated with specific HLA alleles at a false discovery rate of 0.05. In a later genetic analysis, fewer N-insertions in productive TCRs were reported among donors in an Asian-associated ancestry cluster than the roughly 640-donor mean. Some IMGT-functional V segments, including TRBV6-2 and TRBV6-3, could not be told apart with the 87-base-pair reads, so those segments were excluded. In the study, around 150 TCR beta chains were listed as associated with cytomegalovirus. HLA typing was unavailable for some donors at each locus, so association tests used only the typed subset.

The sample was PBMCs. The TCR sequence derives from a woman aged 35 to 49 in good health and CMV-seropositive. The chain links TRBV7-9 with TRBJ2-5; tentative D gene TRBD2, with 6 bases matching. The CDR3 region reads CATSWAGQETQYF. The DNA sequence is TGTGCCACCTCTTGGGCGGGACAAGAGACCCAGTACTTC. Here the CDR3 is joined to the reference TRBV7-9 and TRBJ2-5 genes, and the full variable domain is: DTGVSQNPRHKITKRGQNVTFRCDPISEHNRLYWYRQTLGQGPEFLTYFQNEAQLEKSRLLSDRFSAERPKGSFSTLEIQRTEQGDSAMYLCATSWAGQETQYFGPGTRLLVL.